This is a list of T cell receptor beta chains from one sample in a study of control samples from healthy donors and cancer patients. Assay used: immunoSEQ multiplex PCR; TCRdb lists only in-frame clones, some missing. The sample lists around 84,000 clones; approximately 82% were seen once. Material: PBMCs. The receptors derive from a man between 60 and 75 years old with head and neck cancer. CDR3s include the opening cysteine and the closing phenylalanine or tryptophan. Each record gives: V gene, D gene, J gene, clone size, CDR3 protein, CDR3 DNA. The D gene is left open where the match is weak. Clone size appears in some rows only: once, few, many, or a class for an expanded clone.

TRBV18	.	TRBJ1-2	.	CASSAEADYGYTF	TGTGCCAGCTCAGCAGAGGCAGACTATGGCTACACCTTC
TRBV7-8	TRBD1	TRBJ1-1	.	CASSFQGGTEAFF	TGTGCCAGCAGCTTTCAGGGGGGCACTGAAGCTTTCTTT
TRBV18	.	TRBJ2-3	.	CASSPGATDTQYF	TGTGCCAGCTCCCCAGGAGCCACAGATACGCAGTATTTT
TRBV5-1	TRBD2	TRBJ2-2	.	CASSLGLADGELFF	TGCGCCAGCAGCCTTGGACTAGCTGACGGGGAGCTGTTTTTT
TRBV10-2	TRBD1	TRBJ2-5	.	CASTVSGTGQGTQYF	TGCGCCAGCACCGTATCCGGGACAGGGCAAGGGACCCAGTACTTC
TRBV28	TRBD1	TRBJ2-7	.	CASSLMGTGHYEQYF	TGTGCCAGCAGTTTAATGGGGACAGGGCACTACGAGCAGTACTTC
TRBV5-1	TRBD2	TRBJ2-1	once	CASSPSGRANNEQFF	TGCGCCAGCAGCCCCAGCGGGAGGGCCAATAATGAGCAGTTCTTC
TRBV6-6	.	TRBJ2-5	.	CASSPGHLETQYF	TGTGCCAGCAGTCCGGGACATTTAGAGACCCAGTACTTC
TRBV15	.	TRBJ2-7	.	CATSRDPPSSGGWFYEQYF	TGTGCCACCAGCAGAGATCCTCCCTCTTCCGGAGGCTGGTTCTACGAGCAGTACTTC
TRBV13	.	TRBJ2-7	once	CASSLGEREQYF	TGTGCCAGCAGCTTAGGCGAGAGAGAGCAGTACTTC
TRBV6-5	.	TRBJ1-4	.	CASRLGGANEKLFF	TGTGCCAGCAGATTAGGGGGGGCTAATGAAAAACTGTTTTTT
TRBV7-8	.	TRBJ2-7	.	CASSSTRDPTYEQYF	TGTGCCAGCAGCTCCACCAGGGACCCCACCTACGAGCAGTACTTC
TRBV5-4	TRBD2	TRBJ2-2	.	CASSLGGSGSVNTGELFF	TGTGCCAGCAGCTTGGGCGGTAGCGGGAGCGTGAACACCGGGGAGCTGTTTTTT
TRBV5-4	TRBD1	TRBJ1-2	.	CASSLGTGENYGYTF	TGTGCCAGCAGCTTGGGGACAGGGGAAAACTATGGCTACACCTTC
TRBV18	.	TRBJ1-2	few	CASSPDNYGYTF	TGTGCCAGCTCACCAGATAACTATGGCTACACCTTC
TRBV18	.	TRBJ2-2	.	CASSPAVSGSTGELFF	TGTGCCAGCTCACCGGCGGTCTCGGGTTCCACCGGGGAGCTGTTTTTT
TRBV29-1	.	TRBJ1-2	.	CSVVGGNYGYTF	TGCAGCGTTGTCGGGGGTAACTATGGCTACACCTTC
TRBV28	.	TRBJ1-2	.	CASSLSPESYGYTF	TGTGCCAGCAGTTTATCTCCAGAGAGCTATGGCTACACCTTC
TRBV6-5	TRBD1	TRBJ1-5	once	CASRQQGLNQPQHF	TGTGCCAGCAGACAACAGGGGCTCAATCAGCCCCAGCATTTT
TRBV10-3	.	TRBJ1-6	.	CAISASGGDASPLHF	TGTGCCATCAGTGCTTCTGGCGGGGATGCTTCACCCCTCCACTTT
TRBV30	.	TRBJ1-1	.	CAWSVLLGQIQALGSEAFF	TGTGCCTGGAGTGTTCTACTTGGGCAGATACAGGCCTTGGGGTCTGAAGCTTTCTTT
TRBV30	TRBD1	TRBJ2-7	.	CARTFDRVGYEQYF	TGTGCCCGGACCTTTGACAGGGTGGGCTACGAGCAGTACTTC
TRBV30	.	TRBJ1-2	.	CAWTDRSRVGYTF	TGTGCCTGGACGGACCGCTCAAGAGTTGGCTACACCTTC
TRBV19	.	TRBJ2-5	.	CASSIRVRKETQYF	TGTGCCAGTAGTATACGGGTGAGGAAGGAGACCCAGTACTTC
TRBV2	TRBD1	TRBJ1-5	.	CASKAAGGPSNQPQHF	TGTGCCAGCAAAGCAGCAGGGGGGCCTAGCAATCAGCCCCAGCATTTT
TRBV28	TRBD2	TRBJ2-3	once	CASSFLAGGPPTDTQYF	TGTGCCAGCAGTTTTCTAGCGGGAGGCCCTCCCACAGATACGCAGTATTTT
TRBV28	.	TRBJ1-1	few	CASTRSGGAGIVNTEAFF	TGTGCCAGCACTCGATCGGGGGGCGCCGGGATTGTGAACACTGAAGCTTTCTTT
TRBV5-1	TRBD1	TRBJ1-3	.	CASSLTGAENTIYF	TGCGCCAGCAGCTTAACAGGGGCTGAAAACACCATATATTTT
TRBV3-1/TRBV3-2	.	TRBJ2-7	.	CASSQAPFPATYEQYF	TGTGCCAGCAGCCAAGCACCTTTCCCCGCGACTTACGAGCAGTACTTC
TRBV19	.	TRBJ2-1	.	CASSIGVDEQFF	TGTGCCAGTAGTATAGGGGTAGATGAGCAGTTCTTC
TRBV19	TRBD1	TRBJ2-7	.	CASSRPGQGNYEQYF	TGTGCCAGTAGTAGGCCGGGACAGGGAAACTACGAGCAGTACTTC
TRBV5-1	TRBD1	TRBJ2-1	.	CASSFQGQGRDEQFF	TGCGCCAGCAGCTTTCAAGGACAGGGTCGGGATGAGCAGTTCTTC
TRBV11-3	TRBD1	TRBJ1-1	.	CASTGTGRVSTEAFF	TGTGCCAGCACCGGGACAGGCCGAGTGAGCACTGAAGCTTTCTTT
TRBV7-2	.	TRBJ2-1	.	CASSLERVTDVFDYEQFF	TGTGCCAGCAGCTTAGAAAGGGTAACGGACGTGTTCGACTATGAGCAGTTCTTC
TRBV4-2	.	TRBJ1-2	.	CASSQDQGSYGYTF	TGTGCCAGCAGCCAAGATCAAGGCAGCTATGGCTACACCTTC
TRBV28	.	TRBJ1-5	.	CASSSLDAISNQPQHF	TGTGCCAGCAGTTCCCTTGACGCGATTAGCAATCAGCCCCAGCATTTT
TRBV10-1	TRBD1	TRBJ2-1	once	CASSGSRTGSYNEQFF	TGCGCCAGCAGTGGAAGTCGGACAGGTTCCTACAATGAGCAGTTCTTC
TRBV2	TRBD2	TRBJ2-1	.	CATGLGPEREQFF	TGTGCCACCGGACTAGGCCCCGAGCGCGAGCAGTTCTTC
TRBV10-1	.	TRBJ2-4	.	CASSGGVAKNIQYF	TGCGCCAGCAGCGGAGGAGTAGCCAAAAACATTCAGTACTTC
TRBV6-6	.	TRBJ2-4	.	CASSYSRGAIGDIQYF	TGTGCCAGCAGTTACTCGAGGGGGGCGATTGGAGACATTCAGTACTTC
TRBV12-3/TRBV12-4	.	TRBJ2-4	.	CASSSRVSNIQYF	TGTGCCAGCAGTTCCAGGGTTTCGAACATTCAGTACTTC
TRBV19	.	TRBJ1-1	.	CASLPGRLNTEAFF	TGTGCCAGTCTCCCGGGACGACTGAACACTGAAGCTTTCTTT
TRBV4-1	.	TRBJ2-7	.	CASSQGLPANEQYF	TGCGCCAGCAGCCAGGGACTGCCGGCAAACGAGCAGTACTTC
TRBV5-8	.	TRBJ1-5	.	CASSKRGEPQHF	TGTGCCAGCAGCAAACGGGGGGAGCCCCAGCATTTT
TRBV28	TRBD1	TRBJ2-7	.	CASLGTGEYEQYF	TGTGCCAGCCTCGGGACAGGGGAGTACGAGCAGTACTTC
TRBV7-2	.	TRBJ1-5	.	CASSFGSRNQPQHF	TGTGCCAGCAGCTTCGGGAGTCGCAATCAGCCCCAGCATTTT
TRBV10-2	TRBD2	TRBJ2-7	.	CASNPGLAGVNEQYF	TGCGCCAGCAACCCGGGACTAGCGGGAGTCAACGAGCAGTACTTC
TRBV4-1	.	TRBJ2-1	once	CATMTRNGEQFF	TGCGCCACCATGACCCGAAATGGGGAGCAGTTCTTC
TRBV4-1	.	TRBJ1-2	.	CASSRARGGTNYGYTF	TGCGCCAGCAGCCGCGCCCGGGGGGGAACTAACTATGGCTACACCTTC
TRBV6-5	TRBD1	TRBJ2-7	.	CASSYGQGPTYEQYF	TGTGCCAGCAGTTATGGACAGGGGCCAACCTACGAGCAGTACTTC
TRBV30	.	TRBJ2-3	.	CAWSVDGVTQYF	TGTGCCTGGAGTGTAGACGGGGTTACGCAGTATTTT
TRBV11-2	.	TRBJ2-1	.	CASSLALYNEQFF	TGTGCCAGCAGCTTAGCACTTTACAATGAGCAGTTCTTC
TRBV7-9	TRBD2	TRBJ2-3	.	CASSFKLAGTDTQYF	TGTGCCAGCAGCTTTAAGCTAGCGGGCACAGATACGCAGTATTTT
TRBV15	TRBD1	TRBJ1-3	.	CATSRRTGPNTIYF	TGTGCCACCAGCCGGCGGACAGGGCCGAACACCATATATTTT
TRBV5-1	.	TRBJ2-5	.	CASSLRQQETQYF	TGCGCCAGCAGCTTGCGGCAGCAAGAGACCCAGTACTTC
TRBV9	TRBD2	TRBJ2-1	.	CASSPSGSSYNEQFF	TGTGCCAGCTCTCCTAGCGGGAGTTCCTACAATGAGCAGTTCTTC
TRBV25-1	TRBD1	TRBJ2-3	.	CASAQKSGTGKLADTQYF	TGTGCCAGCGCCCAGAAATCCGGGACAGGGAAGCTTGCAGATACGCAGTATTTT
TRBV5-1	.	TRBJ2-7	.	CASSLVTGQGNEQYF	TGCGCCAGCAGCTTGGTTACAGGGCAGGGCAACGAGCAGTACTTC
TRBV5-1	TRBD1	TRBJ1-2	.	CASSLWGTGGGYTF	TGCGCCAGCAGCTTGTGGGGCACAGGGGGTGGCTACACCTTC